This T cell receptor beta chain was identified in a study of shared clonotypes between healthy human individuals. Study-wide findings and caveats: When naive CD4 clonotypes were compared across several donors, 5% to 5.5% were shared.

The deep-level immunoSEQ assay was used. DNA at about 210 ng, 30,000 or so T cell genomes, went into sorted-subset replicate PCRs. Data came from immunoSEQ multiplex PCR; TCRdb stores just in-frame clones and leaves some out. The top ten clones hold approximately 1.2% of a sample with more than 2 million clones, roughly 94% of them seen once. CD45RO-negative, CCR7-positively selected cells formed the naive CD8 fraction, excluding terminally differentiated effector memory CD45RA+ cells. Trimming pared 4 bases from V and 7 bases from J, leaving 8 bases between. Germline V gives CDR1 MNHEY, CDR2 SMNVEV (reference sequence). The CDR3 covers 12 residues. Of note for this clone: What it binds is not known.

What was sequenced was naive CD8+ T cells sorted from blood. The sequence derives from a man between 18 and 29 years old in good health. This chain connects TRBV27 to TRBJ1-5; D is undetermined. The CDR3 is CASSSLGQPQHF. The CDR3 nucleotides read TGTGCCAGCAGTTCCCTTGGGCAGCCCCAGCATTTT.